The clone carrying this T cell receptor (beta chain) was picked up one time. Its target is not known. The assay was immunoSEQ multiplex PCR, and TCRdb's table has in-frame clones only and misses some. The sample holds around 110,000 clones, 90% seen once. Germline loops: CDR1 SGHRS, CDR2 YFSETQ. V was shortened by 4 bases and J by 5 bases, with 14 bases between the two germline ends. This CDR3 is 14 amino acids long. The source of the sample is a study of OX40 agonist ivuxolimab in advanced cancers. Study-level results: On average, CD8+ T cells showed a greater number of expanded clones than CD4+.

The TCR was taken from an adult with an advanced solid tumor such as melanoma, head and neck, liver or kidney cancer. The chain links TRBV5-1 to TRBJ2-3, with TRBD1 as a possible D gene (7 bases). Material: CD4+ or CD8+ T cells sorted from blood, obtained in a trial of the OX40 agonist ivuxolimab. CDR3 residues: CASSLQGREDTQYF. As DNA, the CDR3 is TGCGCCAGCAGCCTACAGGGGCGGGAAGATACGCAGTATTTT. Complete variable domain (other parts from reference TRBV5-1 and TRBJ2-3): KAGVTQTPRYLIKTRGQQVTLSCSPISGHRSVSWYQQTPGQGLQFLFEYFSETQRNKGNFPGRFSGRQFSNSRSEMNVSTLELGDSALYLCASSLQGREDTQYFGPGTRLTVL.